The clone carrying this T cell receptor (beta chain) showed up just a few times. Its antigen is unknown. The V end was cut by 0 bases, the J end by 0 bases, with 17 bases between. The CDR3 is 18 residues long. The germline CDR1 and CDR2 sequences are MNHEY and SVGEGT. The data stem from a study of blood T cells in healthy people across ages. The study's findings and limits: Higher diversity and more naive CD4+ cells were features of long-lived donors, compared to aged donors.

The use of a sample-barcoded 5' primer and a J-beta primer mix characterized a second PCR of about 7 to 12 cycles. Each cDNA molecule received a tag from a template-switch adaptor that had 12 random nucleotides. A single record per CDR3 protein comes from TCRdb applying MiXCR to the 5' RACE reads. The repertoire holds nearly 800,000 distinct CDR3 sequences, just under 25% seen once, with roughly 3.8% in the top ten. A further study also used this sample, focusing on T cells of mothers and their children. That source reports: Nine systemically healthy Caucasian donors: three mothers, six children.

The sequenced sample consisted of blood. The V call is TRBV6-2 or TRBV6-3, the J call TRBJ2-5; D might be TRBD1 (6 bases). This sequence was found in a boy younger than 18 in good health. As DNA, the CDR3 is TGTGCCAGCAGTTACTCCCTGGGACACACGCACCACCAAGAGACCCAGTACTTC. It specifies CASSYSLGHTHHQETQYF.